The rows below give T cell receptor beta chains drawn from one sample of a study of CXCR3-negative and CXCR3-positive naive CD8 T cells. TCRdb re-called the 5' RACE reads and gives one entry per CDR3 protein, without DNA. The listing contains 150,000 to 160,000 distinct CDR3 sequences. Sequencing was performed on naive CXCR3+ CD8+ T cells from blood. All receptors derive from a human donor in good health. Some clones in this sample may be carry-over from other donors' samples. Both conserved end residues are part of each CDR3. Each record gives: J gene, V gene, CDR3 protein.

TRBJ2-2 TRBV3-1 CASSQFQGAGELFF
TRBJ1-4 TRBV28 CASSSGLGRTNEKLFF
TRBJ2-2 TRBV29-1 CSVVTGYTYTGELFF
TRBJ2-1 TRBV29-1 CSVDSSSYNEQFF
TRBJ1-4 TRBV5-1 CASSSTYATNEKLFF
TRBJ2-1 TRBV7-2 CASSSLWPATEGYEQFF
TRBJ2-7 TRBV15 CATSSGRGYEQYF
TRBJ2-1 TRBV12-3/TRBV12-4 CASSFPGEYNEQFF
TRBJ2-5 TRBV20-1 CSARDQGPTETQYF
TRBJ2-1 TRBV29-1 CSVVGPNEQFF
TRBJ2-1 TRBV10-3 CAISDPPANEQFF
TRBJ1-1 TRBV27 CASSPIQGARTEAFF
TRBJ2-4 TRBV15 CATSQGEQNIQYF
TRBJ1-2 TRBV7-9 CASSGGSLDGYTF
TRBJ2-7 TRBV7-9 CASSFGGTTYEQYF
TRBJ2-1 TRBV3-1 CASSQVASGGIYNEQFF
TRBJ1-2 TRBV5-1 CASSPADYGYTF
TRBJ2-5 TRBV11-2 CASSRRGLAGGSQETQYF
TRBJ2-3 TRBV6-5 CASSLGLAEVHDTQYF
TRBJ2-5 TRBV7-9 CASILTGSQETQYF
TRBJ2-1 TRBV12-3/TRBV12-4 CASIAGNNEQFF
TRBJ2-7 TRBV29-1 CSMTTGHYEQYF
TRBJ2-7 TRBV6-2/TRBV6-3 CATTGGDSYEQYF
TRBJ2-2 TRBV6-5 CASSYTEGAGELFF
TRBJ1-2 TRBV6-5 CASSYLGGFYGYTF
TRBJ2-3 TRBV19 CASSITSGADTQYF
TRBJ2-7 TRBV13 CASSYPSGSPYEQYF
TRBJ2-1 TRBV20-1 CSASGGAEREQFF
TRBJ2-1 TRBV29-1 CSVKLAGGIFF
TRBJ2-1 TRBV7-9 CAGQPGMHEQFF
TRBJ2-7 TRBV27 CASSLAGTSYEQYF
TRBJ1-1 TRBV7-6 CASSPPTAAEAFF
TRBJ1-5 TRBV6-1 CASSTGSWGDQPQHF
TRBJ2-7 TRBV28 CASSFAYEQYF
TRBJ2-7 TRBV27 CASSWDGTEYYEQYF
TRBJ2-7 TRBV2 CARRTSYEQYF
TRBJ2-1 TRBV9 CASSGGQGVLLNEQFF
TRBJ1-5 TRBV29-1 CSVVSGRGNQPQHF
TRBJ2-1 TRBV29-1 CSVRLAGYNEQFF
TRBJ2-4 TRBV5-4 CASSDSGGTLSIDIQYF
TRBJ2-7 TRBV29-1 CSAGTGGYEQYF
TRBJ1-6 TRBV28 CASSSIQNSPLHF
TRBJ2-2 TRBV6-5 CASSKGMNTGELFF
TRBJ2-3 TRBV28 CASSGLIGTDLYTSSTDTQYF
TRBJ2-1 TRBV10-2 CASSESRGDGYNEQFF
TRBJ2-1 TRBV2 CASSEVVAGGGWGYNEQFF
TRBJ1-1 TRBV6-6 CASSYSSTEAFF
TRBJ2-5 TRBV9 CASSVGGETQYF
TRBJ2-7 TRBV28 CASRGDSYEQYF
TRBJ1-2 TRBV28 CASSFQGYGYTF
TRBJ2-7 TRBV6-6 CASSYGPGQGVIYYYEQYF
TRBJ1-1 TRBV19 CASSRGGMNTEAFF
TRBJ1-5 TRBV27 CASSLGGGGQPQHF
TRBJ2-7 TRBV12-3/TRBV12-4 CATSSGLKLTYEQYF
TRBJ2-3 TRBV2 CASSELRDTQYF
TRBJ2-5 TRBV5-6 CASSQGLAGGQETQYF